This TCR beta chain was obtained from a study of T cells in Graves' hyperthyroidism and ophthalmopathy. On this clonotype itself: Its antigen is still unknown.

The ends lost 4 bases at V and 8 bases at J; junction bases unmatched: 7. This CDR3 comprises 14 residues. CDR1 and CDR2 from the germline V gene are SNHLY and FYNNEI. General study findings and limits: Blood also showed most of the thyroid clonotypes that were expanded above 0.001.

Diagnostic decisions used clinical symptoms, serum thyroxine and TRAb, thyroid ultrasound and orbital computed tomography. The CDR3 regions of TCR beta were amplified from RNA transcripts. A set of HTBI primers served as the primers for a first-round RT-PCR of the TCR CDR3. TCRdb independently ran MiXCR on the multiplex PCR reads; one entry per CDR3 protein. The sample has about 660,000 distinct CDR3 sequences, over 40% seen once. The V call is TRBV2, the J call TRBJ1-2; 10 nucleotides line up with TRBD1. Specimen: peripheral blood or thyroid tissue (not recorded which). This receptor was obtained from an adult man with Graves' disease, either hyperthyroidism or ophthalmopathy (not recorded which). Here the CDR3 reads CASSVGQGEEGYTF. The CDR3 bases are TGTGCCAGCAGTGTCGGACAGGGGGAGGAGGGCTACACCTTC. The full variable domain, with the rest looked up from reference TRBV2 and TRBJ1-2, is EPEVTQTPSHQVTQMGQEVILRCVPISNHLYFYWYRQILGQKVEFLVSFYNNEISEKSEIFDDQFSVERPDGSNFTLKIRSTKLEDSAMYFCASSVGQGEEGYTFGSGTRLTVV.